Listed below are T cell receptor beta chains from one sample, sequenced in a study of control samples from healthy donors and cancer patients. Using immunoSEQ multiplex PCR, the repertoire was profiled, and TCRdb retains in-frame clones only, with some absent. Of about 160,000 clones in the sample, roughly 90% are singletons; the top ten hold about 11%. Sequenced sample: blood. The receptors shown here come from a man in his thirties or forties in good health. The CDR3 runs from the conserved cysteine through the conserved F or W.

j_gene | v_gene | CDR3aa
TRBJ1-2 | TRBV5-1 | CASRRGSRYGYTF
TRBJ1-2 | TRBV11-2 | CASSPGQGFAIGYTF
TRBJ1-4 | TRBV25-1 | CASLDSATNEKLFF
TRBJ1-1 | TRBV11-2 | CASSSWDRGNPEAFF
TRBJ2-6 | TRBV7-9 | CASRPSSGAGANVLTF
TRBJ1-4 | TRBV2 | CASSEARRANEKLFF
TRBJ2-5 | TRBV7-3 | CASSQGTSGHQETQYF
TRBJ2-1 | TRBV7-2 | CASSSDRGSYNEQFF
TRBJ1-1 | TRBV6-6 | CASSSLSSLYEAFF
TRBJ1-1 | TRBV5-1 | CASSLERNEAFF
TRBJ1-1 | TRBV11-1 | CASSLIQGWGGKAFF
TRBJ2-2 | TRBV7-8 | CASSVRPSGELFF
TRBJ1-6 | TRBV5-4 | CASSPTGSSYNSPLHF
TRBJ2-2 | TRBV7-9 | CASSLDRSGELFF
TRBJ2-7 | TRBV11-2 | CASSTAHEQYF
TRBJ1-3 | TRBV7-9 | CASSLAGQGTDTIYF
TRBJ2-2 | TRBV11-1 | CASSLQGNTGELFF
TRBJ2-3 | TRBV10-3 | CAISESDRGTDTQYF
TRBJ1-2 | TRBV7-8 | CASSLGSGDGYTF
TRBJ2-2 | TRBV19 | CASSHLGRRPGELFF
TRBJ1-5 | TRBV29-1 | CSVGGQGQDQPQHF
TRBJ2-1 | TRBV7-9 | CASSSGTSGGWSSYNEQFF
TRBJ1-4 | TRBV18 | CASSTTTLNEKLFF
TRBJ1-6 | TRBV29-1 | CSVRDRNSPLHF
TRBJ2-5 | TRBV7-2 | CASSLALLRETQYF
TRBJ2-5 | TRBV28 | CASSPPPAQETQYF
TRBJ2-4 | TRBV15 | CATWGGAGNDIQYF
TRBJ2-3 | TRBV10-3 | CAIKLAGEDTQYF
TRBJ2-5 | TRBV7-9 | CASGAGGLSVYETQYF
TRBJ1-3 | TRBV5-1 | CASTTGGPLSSGNTIYF
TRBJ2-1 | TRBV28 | CASSPGGGREQFF
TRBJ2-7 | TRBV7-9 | CASSPDGMGPYEQYF
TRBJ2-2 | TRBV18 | CASSPGDTGELFF
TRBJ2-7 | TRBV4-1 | CASSLSGNSYEQYF
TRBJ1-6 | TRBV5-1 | CASSLNRGSNSPLHF
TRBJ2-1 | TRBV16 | CASSAPISRNEQFF
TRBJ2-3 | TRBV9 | CARQERVGDTQYF
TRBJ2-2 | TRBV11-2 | CASSPGSGELFF
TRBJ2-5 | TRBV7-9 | CASSRGTIGEETQYF
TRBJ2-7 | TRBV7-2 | CASSLVTSGYEQYF
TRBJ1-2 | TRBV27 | CASSGGQGADGYTF
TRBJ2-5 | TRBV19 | CASSMGGSETQYF